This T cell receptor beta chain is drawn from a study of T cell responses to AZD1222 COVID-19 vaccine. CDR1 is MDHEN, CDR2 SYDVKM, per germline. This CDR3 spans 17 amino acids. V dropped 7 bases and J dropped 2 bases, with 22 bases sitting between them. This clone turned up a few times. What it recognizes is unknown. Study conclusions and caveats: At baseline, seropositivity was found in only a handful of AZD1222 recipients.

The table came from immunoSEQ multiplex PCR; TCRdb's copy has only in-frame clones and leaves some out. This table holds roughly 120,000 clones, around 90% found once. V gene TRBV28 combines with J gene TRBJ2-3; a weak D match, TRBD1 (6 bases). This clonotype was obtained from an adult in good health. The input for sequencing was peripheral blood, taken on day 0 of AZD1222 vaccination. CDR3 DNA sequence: TGTGCCAGCACCCCATCTAATGGGGGCGGAGCCACAGATACGCAGTATTTT. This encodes CASTPSNGGGATDTQYF.